This passage covers 18 T cell receptor beta chains from one sample sequenced in a study of cytomegalovirus exposure and HLA in healthy donors. Both 60 Vbeta primers and 13 Jbeta primers went into the PCR. Libraries were prepared by immunoSEQ multiplex PCR; TCRdb keeps only in-frame clonotypes and omits some of them. The profile covers approximately 280,000 clones, with 80% to 90% appearing a single time and roughly 4% taken by the ten largest. What was sequenced was PBMCs. Receptors originate from a man between 35 and 55 years old in good health and CMV-seropositive.

Only a few counts were recorded for this clone. The chain uses TRBV7-9 and TRBJ1-1; the match to TRBD1 covers 7 bases. Trimming took 5 bases from V and 6 from J; bases not matched to a gene: 3. Germline CDR1 and CDR2: SEHNR and FQNEAQ (reference sequence). The CDR3 has 12 residues. The CDR3 reads CASSPGTAEAFF. The DNA of the CDR3 is TGTGCCAGCAGCCCCGGGACAGCTGAAGCTTTCTTT.

V gene TRBV25-1 combines with J gene TRBJ2-7; a possible D gene is TRBD1 (6 bases). The CDR3 totals 13 residues. Germline CDR1 is MGHDK and CDR2 is SYGVNS. The V and J ends lost 6 bases and 2 bases respectively, with 11 bases between them. CDR3 residues: CASRLTGAYEQYF. Written as DNA, the CDR3 is TGTGCCAGCAGATTGACAGGCGCCTACGAGCAGTACTTC.

As concerns this clone: Germline and junction disagree at one end, which may indicate a read error. The J gene is TRBJ1-5, the V gene TRBV7-9; D uncertain. This CDR3 has 12 residues. In germline, CDR1 is SEHNR, CDR2 FQNEAQ (reference sequence). The DNA of the CDR3 is TGTTCCAGCAGCCCCGGGGATCAGCCCCAGCATTTT. It encodes CSSSPGDQPQHF.

V gene TRBV28 combines with J gene TRBJ2-7, with D tentatively TRBD1 (6 bases). The CDR3 consists of 14 residues. The ends were cut back, 4 bases at V and 4 bases at J, with 14 bases in the middle. CDR1 MDHEN and CDR2 SYDVKM come from the germline V gene. This CDR3 reads CASSSGHVLYEQYF. The CDR3 DNA reads as TGTGCCAGCAGTTCGGGACACGTCTTATACGAGCAGTACTTC.

This clone was seen only once. This sequence joins TRBV28 and TRBJ2-5; maybe TRBD2 (5 bases). The DNA matches TRBJ2-7 better at its end, which makes the J call doubtful. Per the germline V gene, CDR1 is MDHEN and CDR2 is SYDVKM. The CDR3 totals 14 residues. CDR3 coding DNA: TGTGCCAGCACCGTGTCTAGCCTTACCTACGAGCAGTACTTC. Amino acids: CASTVSSLTYEQYF.

This sequence joins TRBV19 and TRBJ2-1, with 7 bases aligning to TRBD2. The CDR3 is 16 amino acids. The V segment lost 6 bases and the J segment 0 bases; nucleotides outside the gene matches: 8. Germline-derived CDR1 and CDR2 are LNHDA and SQIVND (reference sequence). CDR3: CASRPGGGSSYNEQFF. CDR3 in DNA: TGTGCCAGTAGGCCCGGCGGCGGGAGCTCCTACAATGAGCAGTTCTTC.

The genes are TRBV5-1 and TRBJ2-1, with 10 bases that match TRBD2. Unmatched junction bases numbered 3, after V lost 3 bases and J lost 3 bases. Germline V gene data show CDR1 as SGHRS and CDR2 as YFSETQ. CDR3 size: 15 residues. Here the CDR3 DNA reads TGCGCCAGCAGCTCCGGGACTAGCGTCTACAATGAGCAGTTCTTC. The encoded protein is CASSSGTSVYNEQFF.

This chain connects TRBV7-2 to TRBJ1-2, with TRBD1 matching over 8 bases. With 6 bases clipped from V and 0 bases from J, the junction kept 6 bases outside the gene matches. CDR1 SGHTA and CDR2 FQGNSA come from the germline V gene. CDR3 size: 15 residues. CDR3 bases: TGTGCCAGCAGTTTGGACAGGGCTCCTAACTATGGCTACACCTTC. Translation gives CASSLDRAPNYGYTF. Complete variable domain (other parts from reference TRBV7-2 and TRBJ1-2): GAGVSQSPSNKVTEKGKDVELRCDPISGHTALYWYRQSLGQGLEFLIYFQGNSAPDKSGLPSDRFSAERTGGSVSTLTIQRTQQEDSAVYLCASSLDRAPNYGYTFGSGTRLTVV.

V usage is TRBV15 and J usage is TRBJ2-7, with TRBD1 identical over 8 bases. The CDR3 runs 15 residues. Trimming cost V 5 bases and J 3 bases; bases outside gene matches: 9. Germline values: CDR1 LNHNV, CDR2 YYDKDF (reference sequence). The CDR3 nucleotides are TGTGCCACCAGCTCCTCGACAGGGGCCCTCTACGAGCAGTACTTC. This sequence encodes CATSSSTGALYEQYF.

The gene calls are TRBV9 and TRBJ2-7; the match to TRBD1 covers 12 bases. The CDR3 runs 17 residues. J gave up 6 bases and V 3 bases, and 13 bases lay outside the gene matches. The germline gives CDR1 SGDLS, CDR2 YYNGEE. In DNA form, the CDR3 reads TGTGCCAGCAGCGAGGGGGGGACAGGGGGCGCTTTCTCCGAGCAGTACTTC. Residues: CASSEGGTGGAFSEQYF. Complete variable domain (other parts from reference TRBV9 and TRBJ2-7): DSGVTQTPKHLITATGQRVTLRCSPRSGDLSVYWYQQSLDQGLQFLIQYYNGEERAKGNILERFSAQQFPDLHSELNLSSLELGDSALYFCASSEGGTGGAFSEQYFGPGTRLTVT.

V gene TRBV2 combines with J gene TRBJ2-5, with TRBD1 as a possible D gene (6 bases). CDR1 is SNHLY, CDR2 FYNNEI, per germline. CDR3 length equals 12 residues. The V end lost 7 bases, the J end lost 7 bases, and 13 bases lay between the germline ends. The CDR3 nucleotides read TGTGCCAGCAACCGGGACACCAGGACCCAGTACTTC. Its protein product is CASNRDTRTQYF.

The chain carries TRBV5-1 and TRBJ2-5; the match to TRBD2 covers 13 bases. Germline V gene data show CDR1 as SGHRS and CDR2 as YFSETQ. V lost 4 bases to trimming and J lost 5 bases; unmatched junction nucleotides: 8. The CDR3 totals 16 residues. The DNA for the CDR3 is TGCGCCAGCAGCCCGAGACTAGCGGGAGGCCCCGAGACCCAGTACTTC. It is translated as CASSPRLAGGPETQYF.

J is TRBJ2-5 and V is TRBV6-5; D is possibly TRBD2 (6 bases). V lost 4 bases and J lost 5, with 14 bases in between. Germline V gene lookup returns CDR1 MNHEY and CDR2 SVGAGI. CDR3 length equals 14 residues. This chain's CDR3 is CASSLDGGGETQYF. In DNA, the CDR3 is TGTGCCAGCAGTTTGGACGGTGGAGGGGAGACCCAGTACTTC.

V and J are TRBV5-6 and TRBJ1-1; TRBD1 might be the D (5 bases). The V gene's germline CDR1 is SGHDT and CDR2 YYEEEE. The CDR3 extends over 15 amino acids. V was clipped by 0 bases and J by 0 bases, with 9 bases between them. CDR3 coding DNA: TGTGCCAGCAGCTTGGCGGGACTGATGAACACTGAAGCTTTCTTT. Its translation: CASSLAGLMNTEAFF.

The CDR3 nucleotides are TGTGCCAGCAGCGCACAAGGACAGGGGCGAGGCTACACCTTC. The encoded protein is CASSAQGQGRGYTF. This chain links TRBV7-2 with TRBJ1-2; 9 positions agree with TRBD1. CDR3 size: 14 residues. Per germline, CDR1 SGHTA and CDR2 FQGNSA. The V and J ends lost 5 bases and 8 bases, in that order; junction bases with no gene match: 9.

The chain has TRBV4-3 and TRBJ2-5; 9 bases align to TRBD2. Matching the DNA end better, TRBJ2-7 makes the J call doubtful. This CDR3 is built from 16 residues. The V gene's germline CDR1 is LGHNA and CDR2 YSLEER. CDR3 DNA sequence: TGCGCCAGCAGCCAAGATCGGGCTAGCGGGAACTACGAGCAGTACTTC. The encoded protein is CASSQDRASGNYEQYF.

The chain joins TRBV5-5 to TRBJ2-7; D is unclear. The germline V gene has CDR1 SGHKS and CDR2 YYEKEE (reference sequence). V lost 0 bases and J 2 bases, leaving 12 bases between the germline ends. The CDR3 is 15 residues long. CDR3 in amino acids: CASSLEPGSAYEQYF. CDR3 coding DNA: TGTGCCAGCAGCTTGGAGCCCGGTTCTGCCTACGAGCAGTACTTC.

The genes are TRBV5-6 and TRBJ1-2; D is possibly TRBD1 (6 bases). Trimming cost V 4 bases and J 4 bases, with 23 bases left between them. Germline CDR1 SGHDT, CDR2 YYEEEE. The length of the CDR3 is 17 residues. CDR3 region: CASSTTGFSSSSYGYTF. The CDR3 nucleotides are TGTGCCAGCAGCACGACAGGATTTTCCTCTTCTAGCTATGGCTACACCTTC.